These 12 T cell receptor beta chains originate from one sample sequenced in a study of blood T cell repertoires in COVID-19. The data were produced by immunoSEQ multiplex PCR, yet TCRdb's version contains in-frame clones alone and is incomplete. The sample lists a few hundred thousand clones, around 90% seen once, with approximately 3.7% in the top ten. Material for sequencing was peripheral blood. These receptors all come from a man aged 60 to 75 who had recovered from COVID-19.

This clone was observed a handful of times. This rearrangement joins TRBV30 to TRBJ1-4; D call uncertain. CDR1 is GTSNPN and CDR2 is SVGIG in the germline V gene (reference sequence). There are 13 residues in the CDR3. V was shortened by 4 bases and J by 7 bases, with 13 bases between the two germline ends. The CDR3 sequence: CAWKRDWTEKLFF. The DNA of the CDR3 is TGTGCCTGGAAGAGGGATTGGACTGAAAAACTGTTTTTT.

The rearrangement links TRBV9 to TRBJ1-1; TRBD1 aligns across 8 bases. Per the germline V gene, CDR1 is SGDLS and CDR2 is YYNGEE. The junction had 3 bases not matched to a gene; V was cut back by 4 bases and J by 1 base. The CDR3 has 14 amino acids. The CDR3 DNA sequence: TGTGCCAGCAGCTGGGGACAGGAGAACACTGAAGCTTTCTTT. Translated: CASSWGQENTEAFF.

The CDR3 DNA sequence: TGTGCCAGCAGTGAATATATAGCGGGGGGGCGGAATGAGCAGTTCTTC. Amino acid sequence: CASSEYIAGGRNEQFF. The chain couples TRBV25-1 to TRBJ2-1; 11 bases agree with TRBD2. This CDR3 is 16 amino acids long. Looked up from germline, CDR1 is MGHDK and CDR2 is SYGVNS. The J segment lost 7 bases and the V segment lost 0 bases, leaving 5 bases of the junction unmatched.

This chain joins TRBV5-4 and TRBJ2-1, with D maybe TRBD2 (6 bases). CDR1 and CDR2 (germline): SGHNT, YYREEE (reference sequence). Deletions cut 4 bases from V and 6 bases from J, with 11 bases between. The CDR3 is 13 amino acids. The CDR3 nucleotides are TGTGCCAGCAGCCGTCAGGGAGGCAATGAGCAGTTCTTC. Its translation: CASSRQGGNEQFF.

For the CDR3, the DNA is TGTGCCAGCAGCCCCTCGTTGACTAGTAACAATGAGCAGTTCTTC. Amino acids: CASSPSLTSNNEQFF. This rearrangement joins TRBV3-1 (or the pseudogene TRBV3-2) to TRBJ2-1, with a weak D call TRBD2 (6 bases). V dropped 4 bases and J dropped 5 bases, with 15 bases sitting between them. Germline V gene sequence: CDR1 LGHDT, CDR2 YNNKEL (reference sequence). CDR3 length equals 15 residues.

This CDR3 reads CASSLGRGRAFF. CDR3 DNA sequence: TGTGCCAGCAGCCTTGGCCGCGGAAGAGCTTTCTTT. The chain uses TRBV12-3 or TRBV12-4 and TRBJ1-1, with D unclear. The CDR3 totals 12 residues. V lost 6 bases to trimming and J lost 10 bases, with 15 bases between them.

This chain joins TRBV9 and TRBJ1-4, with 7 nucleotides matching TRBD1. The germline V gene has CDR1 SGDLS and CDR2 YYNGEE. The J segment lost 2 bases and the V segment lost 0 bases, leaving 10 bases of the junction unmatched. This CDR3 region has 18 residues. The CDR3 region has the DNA TGTGCCAGCAGCGTAGGGCCCTCCGGGACAGCGACTAATGAAAAACTGTTTTTT. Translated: CASSVGPSGTATNEKLFF.

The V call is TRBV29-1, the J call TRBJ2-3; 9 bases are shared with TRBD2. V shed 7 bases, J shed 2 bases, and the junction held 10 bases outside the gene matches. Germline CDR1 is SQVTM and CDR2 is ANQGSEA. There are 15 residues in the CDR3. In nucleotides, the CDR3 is TGCAGCGCCTCCCATGCGGGGGGGGTCACAGATACGCAGTATTTT. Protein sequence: CSASHAGGVTDTQYF.

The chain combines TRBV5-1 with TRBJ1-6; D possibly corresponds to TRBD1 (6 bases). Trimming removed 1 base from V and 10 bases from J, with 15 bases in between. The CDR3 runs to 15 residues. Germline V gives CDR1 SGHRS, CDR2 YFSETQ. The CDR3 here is CASSLLGADGSPLHF. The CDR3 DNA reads TGCGCCAGCAGCTTGTTGGGGGCGGATGGGTCACCCCTCCACTTT.

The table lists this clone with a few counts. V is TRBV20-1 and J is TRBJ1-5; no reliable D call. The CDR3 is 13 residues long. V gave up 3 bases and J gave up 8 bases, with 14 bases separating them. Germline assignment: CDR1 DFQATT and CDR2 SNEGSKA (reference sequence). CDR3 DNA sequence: TGCAGTGCTAGTGTCGGCCAGGTCAAGCCCCAGCATTTT. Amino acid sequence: CSASVGQVKPQHF.

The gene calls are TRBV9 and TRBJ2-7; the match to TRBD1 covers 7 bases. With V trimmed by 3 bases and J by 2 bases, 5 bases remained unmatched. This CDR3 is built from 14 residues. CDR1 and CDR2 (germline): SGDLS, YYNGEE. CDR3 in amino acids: CASSEGATAYEQYF. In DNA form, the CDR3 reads TGTGCCAGCAGCGAGGGGGCCACAGCCTACGAGCAGTACTTC.

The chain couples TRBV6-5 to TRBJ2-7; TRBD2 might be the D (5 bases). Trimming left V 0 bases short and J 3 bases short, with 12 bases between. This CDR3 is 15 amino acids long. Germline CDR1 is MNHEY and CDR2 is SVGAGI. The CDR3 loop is CASSYSTGSYYEQYF. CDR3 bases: TGTGCCAGCAGTTACTCAACGGGGTCCTACTACGAGCAGTACTTC.